One sample yielded the 24 T cell receptor beta chains listed below, sequenced in a study of shared clonotypes between healthy human individuals. TCRdb keeps only in-frame clones here, not all; method: immunoSEQ multiplex PCR. This table has some 790,000 clones, 55% to 75% appearing once. Specimen: memory CD4+ T cells sorted from blood. The sample's subset: CD45RA-negative fraction. These TCRs come from a woman in her 30s in good health.

The chain uses TRBV19 and TRBJ2-7, with 7 bases lining up with TRBD1. From germline, CDR1 is LNHDA and CDR2 SQIVND (reference sequence). This CDR3 contains 13 residues. V lost 9 bases and J lost 4; bases outside the gene matches: 9. CDR3 residues: CARTTGSMYEQYF. DNA for the CDR3: TGTGCCAGGACGACAGGGAGCATGTACGAGCAGTACTTC.

This clone was seen more than once but under ten times. The chain has TRBV2 and TRBJ2-7; TRBD1 matches at 7 bases. The J segment lost 2 bases and the V segment lost 6 bases, leaving 10 bases of the junction unmatched. The CDR3 runs 15 residues. Per germline, CDR1 SNHLY and CDR2 FYNNEI. CDR3 sequence: CASSVQGLLTYEQYF. Here the CDR3 DNA reads TGTGCCAGCAGCGTACAGGGGTTACTAACCTACGAGCAGTACTTC.

The chain joins TRBV7-9 to TRBJ2-7, with 8 bases matching TRBD1. V shed 5 bases, J shed 2 bases, and the junction held 8 bases outside the gene matches. CDR1 is SEHNR, CDR2 FQNEAQ, per germline (reference sequence). This CDR3 is built from 15 residues. The CDR3 region has the DNA TGTGCCAGCAGCATCGGACAGGGCTTAACCTACGAGCAGTACTTC. It encodes CASSIGQGLTYEQYF. Full variable domain (remainder filled in from reference TRBV7-9 and TRBJ2-7): DTGVSQNPRHKITKRGQNVTFRCDPISEHNRLYWYRQTLGQGPEFLTYFQNEAQLEKSRLLSDRFSAERPKGSFSTLEIQRTEQGDSAMYLCASSIGQGLTYEQYFGPGTRLTVT.

This chain uses TRBV19 with TRBJ1-1; 7 bases line up with TRBD1. This CDR3 contains 19 residues. CDR1 is LNHDA and CDR2 is SQIVND in the germline V gene (reference sequence). The J segment lost 3 bases and the V segment lost 2 bases, leaving 18 bases of the junction unmatched. Here the CDR3 DNA reads TGTGCCAGTAGTATAAGGATGGGACCGACAGGGCTGGTTGACACTGAAGCTTTCTTT. It translates to CASSIRMGPTGLVDTEAFF.

The J gene is TRBJ1-5, the V gene TRBV5-3; D perhaps matches TRBD1 (6 bases). TRBV5-3 counts as an open reading frame of uncertain function. The CDR3 sequence is 14 residues long. Between the trimmed V and J ends, which lost 4 bases and 7 bases, there was a span of 15 bases. The DNA of the CDR3 is TGTGCCAGAAGCCTTGAAAGGGGGGGACAGCCCCAGCATTTT. It yields the protein CARSLERGGQPQHF.

The chain joins TRBV11-2 to TRBJ1-5; 10 nucleotides match TRBD1. In germline, CDR1 is SGHAT, CDR2 FQNNGV. The CDR3 is 15 residues long. J gave up 4 bases and V 5 bases, and 5 bases lay outside the gene matches. Here the CDR3 DNA reads TGTGCCAGCAGCACGGACAGGGGGAATAATCAGCCCCAGCATTTT. Translation gives CASSTDRGNNQPQHF. The whole variable domain, filled in from reference TRBV11-2 and TRBJ1-5, reads EAGVAQSPRYKIIEKRQSVAFWCNPISGHATLYWYQQILGQGPKLLIQFQNNGVVDDSQLPKDRFSAERLKGVDSTLKIQPAKLEDSAVYLCASSTDRGNNQPQHFGDGTRLSIL.

This chain links TRBV27 with TRBJ1-3; TRBD1 is a possible D gene (6 bases). The CDR3 spans 14 residues. The V and J ends lost 9 bases and 0 bases respectively, with 12 bases between them. In germline, CDR1 is MNHEY, CDR2 SMNVEV (reference sequence). The CDR3 nucleotides read TGTGCCAGTAGAACAGGGAACTCTGGAAACACCATATATTTT. Translated: CASRTGNSGNTIYF.

The chain uses TRBV18 and TRBJ2-7; the D is unclear. Per germline, CDR1 KGHSH and CDR2 LQKENI. Trimming stripped 3 bases from V and 6 bases from J, with 15 bases between. The CDR3 has 14 residues. The CDR3 nucleotides are TGTGCCAGCTCACCGGCAGTAGGCGCGAGCGAGCAGTACTTC. Amino acid sequence: CASSPAVGASEQYF.

The chain recombines TRBV30 with TRBJ2-5; D remains ambiguous. Germline CDR1 is GTSNPN and CDR2 is SVGIG (reference sequence). V was trimmed by 5 bases and J by 5 bases, leaving 15 bases between them. The CDR3 has 13 amino acids. The DNA for the CDR3 is TGTGCCTGGGAGATGAAGGGTGGCGAGACCCAGTACTTC. This gives the protein CAWEMKGGETQYF.

The CDR3 region has the DNA TGTGCCAGCCGTCCGACTGTAGCGGGATTCTTCAATGAGCAGTTCTTC. Its translation: CASRPTVAGFFNEQFF. The J gene is TRBJ2-1, the V gene TRBV25-1, with TRBD2 identical over 8 bases. Per germline, CDR1 MGHDK and CDR2 SYGVNS. J gave up 6 bases and V 8 bases, and 15 bases lay outside the gene matches. There are 16 residues in the CDR3. The full variable domain, completed using reference TRBV25-1 and TRBJ2-1, is EADIYQTPRYLVIGTGKKITLECSQTMGHDKMYWYQQDPGMELHLIHYSYGVNSTEKGDLSSESTVSRIRTEHFPLTLESARPSHTSQYLCASRPTVAGFFNEQFFGPGTRLTVL.

A word on this clone: Other nucleotide sequences in the sample specify the same CDR3. This chain uses TRBV18 with TRBJ2-7; D not resolved. Germline V lookup: CDR1 KGHSH, CDR2 LQKENI. Trimming pared 1 base from V and 0 bases from J, leaving 4 bases between. The CDR3 runs 13 residues. DNA of the CDR3: TGTGCCAGCTCACCACTCAACTCCTACGAGCAGTACTTC. Amino acid sequence: CASSPLNSYEQYF.

The CDR3 here is CASSLQDTGYGYTF. The CDR3 region has the DNA TGTGCCAGCAGCTTACAGGACACGGGCTATGGCTACACCTTC. The rearrangement joins TRBV7-9 to TRBJ1-2; a weak D match, TRBD1 (5 bases). The germline V gene encodes CDR1 SEHNR and CDR2 FQNEAQ (reference sequence). The V and J ends lost 2 bases and 4 bases respectively, with 11 bases between them. The length of the CDR3 is 14 residues. Full variable domain (outside the CDR3, taken from reference TRBV7-9 and TRBJ1-2): DTGVSQNPRHKITKRGQNVTFRCDPISEHNRLYWYRQTLGQGPEFLTYFQNEAQLEKSRLLSDRFSAERPKGSFSTLEIQRTEQGDSAMYLCASSLQDTGYGYTFGSGTRLTVV.

The chain couples TRBV2 to TRBJ2-5; D not certain. Trimming cost V 1 base and J 2 bases, with 2 bases left between them. This CDR3 has 12 amino acids. Germline-derived CDR1 and CDR2 are SNHLY and FYNNEI. CDR3 residues: CASSEEQETQYF. The DNA for the CDR3 is TGTGCCAGCAGTGAAGAGCAAGAGACCCAGTACTTC.

This chain uses TRBV29-1 with TRBJ1-2; the D gene is possibly TRBD1 (6 bases). Germline CDR1 and CDR2: SQVTM and ANQGSEA. With 8 bases removed from V and 8 bases from J, the gap between germline ends came to 21 bases. The CDR3 contains 13 residues. CDR3 loop: CSTSWTDSEGYTF. The CDR3 DNA sequence: TGCAGCACCTCCTGGACAGACTCGGAGGGCTACACCTTC.

CDR3 sequence (DNA): TGTGCCAGCAGCTTCGGCAGGGCGGGTTCACCCCTCCACTTT. Protein product: CASSFGRAGSPLHF. This chain connects TRBV11-2 to TRBJ1-6, with TRBD1 as a possible D gene (5 bases). Germline lookup yields CDR1 SGHAT and CDR2 FQNNGV. Trimming left V 3 bases short and J 9 bases short, with 12 bases between. The CDR3 has 14 residues.

This chain connects TRBV5-4 to TRBJ1-1, with D unresolved. The CDR3 totals 15 residues. The V gene's germline CDR1 is SGHNT and CDR2 YYREEE (reference sequence). Trimming shortened V by 3 bases and J by 0 bases, and 12 bases separated the two germline ends. DNA of the CDR3: TGTGCCAGCAGCTCCCCGGCAGATATGAACACTGAAGCTTTCTTT. It yields the protein CASSSPADMNTEAFF. Full variable domain (remainder filled in from reference TRBV5-4 and TRBJ1-1): ETGVTQSPTHLIKTRGQQVTLRCSSQSGHNTVSWYQQALGQGPQFIFQYYREEENGRGNFPPRFSGLQFPNYSSELNVNALELDDSALYLCASSSPADMNTEAFFGQGTRLTVV.

This chain links TRBV9 with TRBJ1-4, with D possibly matching TRBD1 (5 bases). The V gene lost 4 bases and the J gene lost 0 bases, with 13 bases spanning the gap. The CDR3 length is 16 residues. CDR1 is SGDLS and CDR2 is YYNGEE in the germline V gene. The CDR3 nucleotides read TGTGCCAGCAGCAGAGGGGTCGATGCAACTAATGAAAAACTGTTTTTT. Translating it yields CASSRGVDATNEKLFF.

DNA of the CDR3: TGTGCCAGCAGCGTACAGGATTACAATGAGCAGTTCTTC. Translating gives CASSVQDYNEQFF. The chain is built from TRBV9 and TRBJ2-1; the D is unclear. This CDR3 spans 13 amino acids. Per the germline V gene, CDR1 is SGDLS and CDR2 is YYNGEE. V was trimmed by 1 base and J by 4 bases, leaving 6 bases between them.

V gene TRBV6-6 combines with J gene TRBJ2-1; tentatively, D is TRBD1 or TRBD2 (5 bases each). Germline assignment: CDR1 MNHNY and CDR2 SVGAGI (reference sequence). V lost 5 bases to trimming and J lost 8 bases, with 22 bases between them. The CDR3 contains 16 residues. In nucleotides, the CDR3 is TGTGCCAGCAGTCCTCCCACGGGGCCTGCCGTGGATGAGCAGTTCTTC. Amino acid sequence: CASSPPTGPAVDEQFF.

This clone has just a few counts. The chain links TRBV6-1 to TRBJ2-3; 10 positions agree with TRBD1. The V gene's germline CDR1 is MNHNS and CDR2 SASEGT. CDR3 length: 15 amino acids. J gave up 2 bases and V 8 bases, and 7 bases lay outside the gene matches. In DNA form, the CDR3 reads TGTGCCAGCCGACAGGGGGCCGACTTCACAGATACGCAGTATTTT. This codes for CASRQGADFTDTQYF.

This clone was seen a single time. J is TRBJ1-2 and V is TRBV7-2; 9 positions agree with TRBD1. Germline V gene data show CDR1 as SGHTA and CDR2 as FQGNSA. This CDR3 region has 16 residues. The trim removed 1 base at V and 8 bases at J, leaving 11 bases unmatched. CDR3 sequence (DNA): TGTGCCAGCAGCTTAGATGGGACAGGGTGGCTAAACGGCTACACCTTC. The encoded protein is CASSLDGTGWLNGYTF.

The chain recombines TRBV6-6 with TRBJ2-7; TRBD1 agrees at 7 bases. The germline V gene has CDR1 MNHNY and CDR2 SVGAGI (reference sequence). This CDR3 comprises 15 residues. The J segment lost 0 bases and the V segment lost 6 bases, leaving 8 bases of the junction unmatched. In DNA, the CDR3 is TGTGCCAGCAGCCACTCGGGACAGTTCTCCTACGAGCAGTACTTC. Translating it yields CASSHSGQFSYEQYF.

This clone was seen a single time. The chain carries TRBV19 and TRBJ1-1; 7 bases are a match to TRBD1. V dropped 6 bases and J dropped 2; count of bases not matched to a gene: 6. The CDR3 is made up of 14 amino acids. Germline values: CDR1 LNHDA, CDR2 SQIVND (reference sequence). As DNA, the CDR3 is TGTGCCAGTAGGGGATACAGGGGAAACACTGAAGCTTTCTTT. Amino acid sequence: CASRGYRGNTEAFF.

V usage is TRBV2 and J usage is TRBJ2-5; D is unclear. Germline V CDR1 and CDR2: SNHLY, FYNNEI. Trimming took off 8 bases at V and 7 bases at J, with 20 bases between the two ends. The CDR3 is made up of 14 amino acids. CDR3 sequence reads: CASLLSDVFGTQYF. CDR3 sequence (DNA): TGTGCCAGCCTCCTCTCGGACGTGTTTGGGACCCAGTACTTC. The entire variable domain, with the rest obtained from reference TRBV2 and TRBJ2-5, is as follows: EPEVTQTPSHQVTQMGQEVILRCVPISNHLYFYWYRQILGQKVEFLVSFYNNEISEKSEIFDDQFSVERPDGSNFTLKIRSTKLEDSAMYFCASLLSDVFGTQYFGPGTRLLVL.